This paragraph covers one TCR beta chain sequence. Its antigen target is currently unknown. Qualities for individual bases were not recorded, and no much larger clone is one base off. The library was prepared using the immunoSEQ multiplex PCR assay. This is the immuneACCESS table as TCRdb keeps it, with only in-frame sequences that have V and J called. A part of the clones is gone; compared with another copy, unresolved V genes explain less than half, and the rest is unexplained. This sample comprises tens of thousands of clones, roughly 89% of them detected only once. 1.9% of the sample is taken by the ten largest. This sample is drawn from a study of control samples from healthy donors and cancer patients (dated by TCRdb to about 2020). For this chain, trimming is 4 bases at the V end and 0 bases at the J end, and the number of junction bases without a gene match is 8. The germline V gene specifies MGHRA as CDR1 and YSYEKL as CDR2. The CDR3 starts with the cysteine, ends with the phenylalanine, and has 16 residues. This entry keeps only the CDR3 DNA: 48 bases, framed from base 1.

This TCR came from an older woman with head and neck cancer. The chain is made from TRBV4-1 and TRBJ1-1, with 7 bases in between that match TRBD1. What was sequenced was PBMCs. Read as DNA, the sequence is TGCGCCAGCAGCCGCTCCGGGACAGCAATGAACACTGAAGCTTTCTTT. This encodes CASSRSGTAMNTEAFF.